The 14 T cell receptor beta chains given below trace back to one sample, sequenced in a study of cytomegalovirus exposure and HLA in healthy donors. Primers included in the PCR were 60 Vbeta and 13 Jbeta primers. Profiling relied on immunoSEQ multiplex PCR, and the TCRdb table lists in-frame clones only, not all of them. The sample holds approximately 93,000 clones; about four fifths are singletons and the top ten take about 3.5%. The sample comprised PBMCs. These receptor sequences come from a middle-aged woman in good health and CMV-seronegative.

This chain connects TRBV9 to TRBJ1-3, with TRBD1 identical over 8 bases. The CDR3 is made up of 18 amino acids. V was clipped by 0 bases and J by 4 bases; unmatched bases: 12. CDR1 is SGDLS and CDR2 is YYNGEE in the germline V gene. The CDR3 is CASSVDPPQGARGNTIYF. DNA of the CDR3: TGTGCCAGCAGCGTAGACCCTCCCCAGGGGGCGAGGGGAAACACCATATATTTT.

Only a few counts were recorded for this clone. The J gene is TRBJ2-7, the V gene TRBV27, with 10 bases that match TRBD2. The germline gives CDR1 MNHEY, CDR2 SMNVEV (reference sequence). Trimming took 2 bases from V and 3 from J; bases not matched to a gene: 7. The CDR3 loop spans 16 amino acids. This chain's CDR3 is CASSLLAGVGNYEQYF. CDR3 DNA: TGTGCCAGCAGTTTACTAGCGGGAGTGGGCAACTACGAGCAGTACTTC.

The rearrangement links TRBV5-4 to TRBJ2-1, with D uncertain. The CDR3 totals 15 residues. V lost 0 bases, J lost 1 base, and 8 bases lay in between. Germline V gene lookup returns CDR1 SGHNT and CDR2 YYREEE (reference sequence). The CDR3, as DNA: TGTGCCAGCAGCTTGGGGCAGGCATCCTACAATGAGCAGTTCTTC. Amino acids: CASSLGQASYNEQFF.

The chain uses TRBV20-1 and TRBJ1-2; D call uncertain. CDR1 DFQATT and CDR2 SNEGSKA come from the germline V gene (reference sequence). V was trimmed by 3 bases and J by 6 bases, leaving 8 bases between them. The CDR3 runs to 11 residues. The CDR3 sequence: CSASAGNGYTF. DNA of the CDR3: TGCAGTGCTAGTGCGGGTAATGGCTACACCTTC.

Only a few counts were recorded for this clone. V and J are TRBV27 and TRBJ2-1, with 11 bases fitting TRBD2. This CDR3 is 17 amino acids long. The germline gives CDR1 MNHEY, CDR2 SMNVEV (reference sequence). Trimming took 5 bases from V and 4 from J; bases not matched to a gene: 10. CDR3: CASSPRPGLAAYNEQFF. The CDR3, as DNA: TGTGCCAGCAGTCCGCGACCGGGACTAGCGGCGTACAATGAGCAGTTCTTC.

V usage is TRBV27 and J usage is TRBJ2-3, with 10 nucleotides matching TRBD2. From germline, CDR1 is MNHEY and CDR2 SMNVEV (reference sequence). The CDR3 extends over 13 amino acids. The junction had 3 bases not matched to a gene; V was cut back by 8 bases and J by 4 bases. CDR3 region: CASRLAGADTQYF. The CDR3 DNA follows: TGTGCCAGCCGCCTAGCGGGGGCAGATACGCAGTATTTT.

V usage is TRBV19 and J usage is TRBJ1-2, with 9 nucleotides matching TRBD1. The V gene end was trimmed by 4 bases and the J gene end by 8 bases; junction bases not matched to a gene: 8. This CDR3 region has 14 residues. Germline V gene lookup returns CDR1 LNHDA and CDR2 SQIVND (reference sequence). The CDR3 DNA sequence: TGTGCCAGTAGTACCCGGAACAGGGGGCGAGGCTACACCTTC. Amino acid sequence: CASSTRNRGRGYTF.

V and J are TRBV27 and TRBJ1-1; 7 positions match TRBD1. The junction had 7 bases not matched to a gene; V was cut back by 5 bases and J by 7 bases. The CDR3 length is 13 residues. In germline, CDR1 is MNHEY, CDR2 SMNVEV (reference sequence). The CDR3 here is CASSRQGSGEAFF. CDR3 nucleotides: TGTGCCAGCAGTAGACAGGGATCTGGTGAAGCTTTCTTT.

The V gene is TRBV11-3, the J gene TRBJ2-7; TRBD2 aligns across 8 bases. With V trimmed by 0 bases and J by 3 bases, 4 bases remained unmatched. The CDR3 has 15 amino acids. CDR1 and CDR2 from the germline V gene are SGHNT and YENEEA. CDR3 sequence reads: CASSLESGSGYEQYF. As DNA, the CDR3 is TGTGCCAGCAGCTTAGAAAGCGGGAGTGGCTACGAGCAGTACTTC. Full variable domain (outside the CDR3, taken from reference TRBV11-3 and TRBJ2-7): EAGVVQSPRYKIIEKKQPVAFWCNPISGHNTLYWYLQNLGQGPELLIRYENEEAVDDSQLPKDRFSAERLKGVDSTLKIQPAELGDSAVYLCASSLESGSGYEQYFGPGTRLTVT.

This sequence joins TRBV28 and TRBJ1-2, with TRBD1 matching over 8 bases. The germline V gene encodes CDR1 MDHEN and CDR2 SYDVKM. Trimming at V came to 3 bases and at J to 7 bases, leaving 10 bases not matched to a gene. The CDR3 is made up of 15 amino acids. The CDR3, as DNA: TGTGCCAGCAGTTTTGGAGGGCAGGGGGCTCGTGGCTACACCTTC. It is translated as CASSFGGQGARGYTF.

The CDR3 region is CASSQDRGAQFYGYTF. In DNA, the CDR3 is TGCGCCAGCAGCCAAGATCGGGGGGCGCAATTCTATGGCTACACCTTC. V usage is TRBV4-1 and J usage is TRBJ1-2; a weak D match, TRBD1 (6 bases). V lost 0 bases, J lost 4 bases, and 15 bases lay in between. This CDR3 is 16 amino acids long. Per germline, CDR1 MGHRA and CDR2 YSYEKL.

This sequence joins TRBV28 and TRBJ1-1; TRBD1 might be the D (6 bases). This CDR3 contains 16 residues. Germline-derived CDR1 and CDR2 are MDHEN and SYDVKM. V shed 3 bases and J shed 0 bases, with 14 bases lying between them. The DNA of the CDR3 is TGTGCCAGCAGTTTCTCAGGGGCCCCAATGAACACTGAAGCTTTCTTT. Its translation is CASSFSGAPMNTEAFF.

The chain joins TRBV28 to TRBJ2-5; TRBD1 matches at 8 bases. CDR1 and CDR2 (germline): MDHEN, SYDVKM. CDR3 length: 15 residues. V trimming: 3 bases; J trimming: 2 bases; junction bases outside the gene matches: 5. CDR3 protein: CASSFGTGVQETQYF. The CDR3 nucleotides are TGTGCCAGCAGTTTCGGGACAGGTGTACAAGAGACCCAGTACTTC. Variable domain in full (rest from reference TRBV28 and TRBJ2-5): DVKVTQSSRYLVKRTGEKVFLECVQDMDHENMFWYRQDPGLGLRLIYFSYDVKMKEKGDIPEGYSVSREKKERFSLILESASTNQTSMYLCASSFGTGVQETQYFGPGTRLLVL.

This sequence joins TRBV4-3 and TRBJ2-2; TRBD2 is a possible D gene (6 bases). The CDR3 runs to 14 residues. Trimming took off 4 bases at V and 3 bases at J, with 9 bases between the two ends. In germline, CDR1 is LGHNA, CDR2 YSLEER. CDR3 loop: CASSPLAYTGELFF. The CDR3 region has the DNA TGCGCCAGCAGCCCTCTAGCGTACACCGGGGAGCTGTTTTTT.